Each of the 15 T cell receptor beta chains below was sequenced from the same sample in a study of CD8+CD57+ T cells in acquired aplastic anemia (dated by TCRdb to the late 2010s). Reads for this sample came from an Illumina HiSeq 2000. TCR beta VDJ combination and CDR3 sequence profiling used genomic DNA as the template. TCRdb trimmed public reads at Q25 via fastp, called clones via MiXCR and kept in-frame beta chains. CDR3 protein duplicates are merged, each entry listing the most common genes and DNA. Counted in this sample were 180,000 or so distinct CDR3 sequences; approximately 49% of them appeared once. Under 3% of the sample comes from the top ten. The sequencing input was sorted CD4+, CD8+, or CD8+CD57+ T cells (not recorded which) from PBMCs. The receptors originated from a human donor in good health.

This clonotype was recorded many times. CDR3 in amino acids: CASSRDLNTGELFF. CDR3 DNA: TGTGCCAGTAGCCGGGACCTAAACACCGGGGAGCTGTTTTTT. The V gene is TRBV19, the J gene TRBJ2-2; D possibly uses TRBD1 or TRBD2 (5 bases each). The germline V gene has CDR1 LNHDA and CDR2 SQIVND (reference sequence). V dropped 6 bases and J dropped 2 bases, with 10 bases sitting between them. The CDR3 loop spans 14 amino acids.

This chain uses TRBV7-3 with TRBJ2-7, with 9 bases lining up with TRBD2. The DNA end is more similar to TRBJ2-5, so the J call may be wrong. CDR1 and CDR2 from the germline V gene are SGHTA and FQGTGA. The CDR3 contains 15 residues. In DNA form, the CDR3 reads TGTGCCAGCAGCTTTAGCGGGAGTAACTTGGAGACCCAGTACTTC. Translation gives CASSFSGSNLETQYF.

This clonotype was observed many times. The chain joins TRBV7-2 to TRBJ2-7; possibly TRBD2 for D (7 bases). V was pared by 0 bases and J by 9 bases, with 18 bases between. The CDR3 is 15 residues long. CDR1 is SGHTA and CDR2 is FQGNSA in the germline V gene. The DNA for the CDR3 is TGTGCCAGCAGCTTAGCGGGGGCGGGAGTTCCTGGGCAGTACTTC. Encoded protein: CASSLAGAGVPGQYF. The variable domain in full, completed from reference TRBV7-2 and TRBJ2-7, reads GAGVSQSPSNKVTEKGKDVELRCDPISGHTALYWYRQSLGQGLEFLIYFQGNSAPDKSGLPSDRFSAERTGGSVSTLTIQRTQQEDSAVYLCASSLAGAGVPGQYFGPGTRLTVT.

The chain employs TRBV7-2 and TRBJ1-2; no clear D. With 5 bases removed from V and 3 bases from J, the gap between germline ends came to 10 bases. The CDR3 consists of 13 residues. Germline-derived CDR1 and CDR2 are SGHTA and FQGNSA. CDR3: CASSPTSDYGYTF. CDR3 DNA: TGTGCCAGCAGCCCCACGTCGGACTATGGCTACACCTTC.

At least ten counts were recorded for this clonotype. This chain uses TRBV4-3 with TRBJ1-2, with 7 bases aligning to TRBD1. Trimming cost V 1 base and J 4 bases; bases outside gene matches: 6. The CDR3 consists of 15 residues. From germline, CDR1 is LGHNA and CDR2 YSLEER. CDR3: CASSQARTGSYGYTF. In DNA, the CDR3 is TGCGCCAGCAGCCAAGCTCGGACAGGTTCCTATGGCTACACCTTC.

This clonotype was recorded only once. This chain joins TRBV7-7 and TRBJ2-1; 7 nucleotides agree with TRBD2. Trimming cost V 6 bases and J 7 bases; bases outside gene matches: 9. This CDR3 is 14 amino acids long. Germline V gives CDR1 SSHAT, CDR2 FNYEAQ (reference sequence). The CDR3 loop reads CASSLGGPGNEQFF. As DNA, the CDR3 is TGTGCCAGCAGTTTGGGAGGGCCGGGGAATGAGCAGTTCTTC.

Remarks on this clonotype: An end of the junction differs from the germline gene, which may be a read error. The V and J genes are TRBV7-9 and TRBJ2-7; D uncertain. This CDR3 has 14 amino acids. Germline assignment: CDR1 SEHNR and CDR2 FQNEAQ (reference sequence). The CDR3 here is CASSLGPPHYEQYF. CDR3 nucleotides: TGTGCCAGTAGCTTAGGTCCACCACACTACGAGCAGTACTTC. Filled out from reference TRBV7-9 and TRBJ2-7, the complete variable domain reads DTGVSQNPRHKITKRGQNVTFRCDPISEHNRLYWYRQTLGQGPEFLTYFQNEAQLEKSRLLSDRFSAERPKGSFSTLEIQRTEQGDSAMYLCASSLGPPHYEQYFGPGTRLTVT.

Comments on this clonotype: Compared with germline, one end of the junction differs, possibly owing to a read error. The gene calls are TRBV7-2 and TRBJ2-7; no definite D call. CDR1 and CDR2 from the germline V gene are SGHTA and FQGNSA. The CDR3 is made up of 15 amino acids. This chain's CDR3 is CAGSSQMDGRYEQCF. CDR3 sequence (DNA): TGTGCCGGCAGTTCCCAAATGGACGGGCGCTACGAGCAGTGCTTC.

A remark on this clonotype: This could be a read error, since a much larger clone is one nucleotide away. The chain couples TRBV6-1 to TRBJ2-7, with 10 bases identical to TRBD1. The length of the CDR3 is 14 residues. Germline CDR1 reads MNHNS; CDR2 reads SASEGT. Written as DNA, the CDR3 is TGTGCCAGCAGCCGACAGGGGGCCTCCTACGAGCGGTACTTC. The encoded protein is CASSRQGASYERYF.

DNA of the CDR3: TGTGCCAGCAGCTCCGGGGCAGTATCCTACGAGCAGTACTTC. It yields the protein CASSSGAVSYEQYF. The gene calls are TRBV7-9 and TRBJ2-7; either TRBD1 or TRBD2 may supply D (5 bases each). Germline V CDR1 and CDR2: SEHNR, FQNEAQ (reference sequence). V lost 4 bases, J lost 1 base, and 11 bases lay in between. The length of the CDR3 is 14 residues.

The V gene is TRBV29-1, the J gene TRBJ2-7; 7 bases fit TRBD1. In germline, CDR1 is SQVTM, CDR2 ANQGSEA. The CDR3 has 13 amino acids. CDR3 loop: CSEESGGVHEQYF. The DNA for the CDR3 is TGCAGTGAGGAGTCAGGGGGTGTCCACGAGCAGTACTTC.

This clonotype was seen repeatedly, ten times or more. The J gene is TRBJ1-5, the V gene TRBV5-8, with D possibly being TRBD1 (6 bases). The CDR3 contains 16 residues. V was cut by 4 bases and J by 4 bases, with 18 bases left in between. Germline values: CDR1 SGHTS, CDR2 YDEGEE. The CDR3 loop is CASSASGTFRNQPQHF. CDR3 bases: TGTGCCAGCAGCGCATCAGGGACATTCCGAAATCAGCCCCAGCATTTT.

The V and J genes are TRBV20-1 and TRBJ2-3; tentatively, D is TRBD1 (5 bases). The CDR3 sequence is 14 residues long. The germline V gene encodes CDR1 DFQATT and CDR2 SNEGSKA (reference sequence). The V end lost 1 base, the J end lost 6 bases, and 14 bases lay between the germline ends. CDR3 loop: CSARVQGSMDTQYF. CDR3 DNA: TGCAGTGCTAGAGTTCAGGGATCGATGGATACGCAGTATTTT.

The rearrangement uses TRBV11-3 and TRBJ2-2; maybe TRBD2 (5 bases). This CDR3 region has 13 residues. The germline CDR1 and CDR2 sequences are SGHNT and YENEEA. V was cut by 6 bases and J by 1 base, with 6 bases left in between. CDR3 nucleotide sequence: TGTGCCAGCAGTGGAGGGAACACCGGGGAGCTGTTTTTT. It translates to CASSGGNTGELFF.

This clonotype has at least ten counts. This rearrangement joins TRBV9 to TRBJ2-1, with 8 bases aligning to TRBD1. V dropped 6 bases and J dropped 0; count of bases not matched to a gene: 14. The length of the CDR3 is 18 residues. Looked up from germline, CDR1 is SGDLS and CDR2 is YYNGEE. The CDR3 loop reads CASTKTGVLLSSYNEQFF. The DNA for the CDR3 is TGTGCCAGCACTAAGACAGGGGTTCTCCTAAGCTCCTACAATGAGCAGTTCTTC.